This T cell receptor (beta chain) was retrieved from a study of cytomegalovirus exposure and HLA in healthy donors. Study background: The roughly 660 first-cohort repertoires shared a platform with the approximately 110 validation repertoires, as reported in a later analysis.

As concerns this clone: The target antigen is unknown.

Some clones are missing from TCRdb's copy, which holds only in-frame ones; the method was immunoSEQ multiplex PCR. The sample consists of around 150,000 clones, roughly nine tenths of them appearing once. Separation from the roughly 670-subject first cohort characterized the approximately 120-subject validation cohort, to which the donors belonged. The CDR3 has 15 amino acids. Germline V gene sequence: CDR1 MNHEY, CDR2 SMNVEV (reference sequence). V lost 4 bases and J lost 7, with 17 bases in between. General study findings and limits: The authors enumerated around 150 TCR beta chains as linked to cytomegalovirus.

This TCR was recovered from a woman aged 25 to 39 in good health and CMV-seronegative. The sequenced material came from PBMCs. The genes are TRBV27 and TRBJ2-1; D possibly uses TRBD1 or TRBD2 (5 bases each). Written as DNA, the CDR3 is TGTGCCAGCAGTTCCCCCCAGGGTTGGGGGAATGAGCAGTTCTTC. This sequence encodes CASSSPQGWGNEQFF.